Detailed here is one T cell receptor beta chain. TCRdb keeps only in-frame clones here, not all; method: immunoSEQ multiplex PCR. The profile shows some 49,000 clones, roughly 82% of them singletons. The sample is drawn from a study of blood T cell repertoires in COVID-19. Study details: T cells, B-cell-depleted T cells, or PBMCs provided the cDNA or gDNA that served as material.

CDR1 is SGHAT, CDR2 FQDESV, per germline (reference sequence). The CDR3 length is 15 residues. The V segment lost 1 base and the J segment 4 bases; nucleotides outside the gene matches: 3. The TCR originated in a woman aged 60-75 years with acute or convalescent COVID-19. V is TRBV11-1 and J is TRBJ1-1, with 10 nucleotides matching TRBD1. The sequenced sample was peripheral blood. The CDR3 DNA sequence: TGTGCCAGCAGCTTAGGTGGGACAGGGGTCACTGAAGCTTTCTTT. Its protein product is CASSLGGTGVTEAFF.